Below are 11 T cell receptor beta chains sequenced from a single sample in a study of cytomegalovirus exposure and HLA in healthy donors. Primers included in the PCR were 60 Vbeta and 13 Jbeta primers. Repertoires were generated with immunoSEQ multiplex PCR, while TCRdb's copy carries only in-frame clones and drops some. The data contain 130,000 or so clones, over 8% of them singletons. The specimen was PBMCs. The receptors were sampled from a man aged 35-49 years in good health and CMV-seronegative.

This chain uses TRBV29-1 with TRBJ2-5; D perhaps matches TRBD2 (6 bases). The CDR3 spans 12 residues. With 6 bases removed from V and 0 bases from J, the gap between germline ends came to 8 bases. Germline CDR1 reads SQVTM; CDR2 reads ANQGSEA. The CDR3 is CSVPSDQETQYF. The CDR3 coding sequence is TGCAGCGTCCCTAGCGACCAAGAGACCCAGTACTTC.

In its sample, this clone was seen a few times. J is TRBJ1-1 and V is TRBV5-4; possibly TRBD1 for D (5 bases). Trimming cost V 3 bases and J 6 bases, with 15 bases left between them. Looked up from germline, CDR1 is SGHNT and CDR2 is YYREEE (reference sequence). The CDR3 length is 14 residues. CDR3 DNA: TGTGCCAGCAGCTCCGGGACTCTAGGGGCTGAAGCTTTCTTT. It codes for CASSSGTLGAEAFF.

The genes are TRBV11-2 and TRBJ1-5; TRBD1 matches at 7 bases. Germline V gives CDR1 SGHAT, CDR2 FQNNGV. V lost 0 bases to trimming and J lost 5 bases; unmatched junction nucleotides: 4. The CDR3 is 15 amino acids. CDR3 region: CASSLDGTVDQPQHF. In DNA form, the CDR3 reads TGTGCCAGCAGCTTAGATGGGACAGTCGATCAGCCCCAGCATTTT.

This rearrangement joins TRBV5-6 to TRBJ1-2; D is unresolved. CDR1 is SGHDT, CDR2 YYEEEE, per germline. The CDR3 has 14 amino acids. Trimming shortened V by 0 bases and J by 4 bases, and 10 bases separated the two germline ends. CDR3: CASSLAVGTYGYTF. CDR3 sequence (DNA): TGTGCCAGCAGCTTGGCTGTTGGCACCTATGGCTACACCTTC.

This clone was observed a handful of times. The chain links TRBV12-5 to TRBJ2-1; unclear D gene. The V gene lost 4 bases and the J gene lost 4 bases, with 2 bases spanning the gap. The CDR3 is made up of 11 amino acids. Germline CDR1 is LGHNT and CDR2 is FRNRAP. The chain's CDR3 is CASGSYNEQFF. In DNA form, the CDR3 reads TGTGCTAGTGGTTCATACAATGAGCAGTTCTTC.

This clone was observed a few times. The chain links TRBV6-1 to TRBJ2-5; 8 nucleotides agree with TRBD1. V lost 5 bases and J lost 5; bases outside the gene matches: 7. Germline CDR1 and CDR2: MNHNS and SASEGT. CDR3 length: 14 residues. In DNA form, the CDR3 reads TGTGCCAGCAGTTTAAGGACAGGGTTGGAGACCCAGTACTTC. Translation: CASSLRTGLETQYF.

This clone appeared a few times. The J gene is TRBJ2-7, the V gene TRBV5-4, with TRBD1 matching 9 bases. With V trimmed by 4 bases and J by 3 bases, 5 bases remained unmatched. The CDR3 has 14 residues. The germline gives CDR1 SGHNT, CDR2 YYREEE (reference sequence). The CDR3 region has the DNA TGTGCCAGCAGCCTGGGACAGGGCCGCTACGAGCAGTACTTC. Translated, it gives CASSLGQGRYEQYF.

In this sample, this clone turned up a few times. The chain employs TRBV6-6 and TRBJ2-7; TRBD1 matches 9 bases. V lost 6 bases, J lost 1 base, and 7 bases stayed unmatched. The germline CDR1 and CDR2 sequences are MNHNY and SVGAGI (reference sequence). The CDR3 consists of 15 residues. The CDR3 sequence is CASRKPGQGSYEQYF. The CDR3 bases are TGTGCCAGCAGAAAGCCGGGACAGGGATCCTACGAGCAGTACTTC.

The sample holds a few counts of this clone. V and J are TRBV2 and TRBJ1-2, with TRBD1 as a possible D gene (5 bases). Trimming cost V 5 bases and J 6 bases, with 13 bases left between them. Germline V gives CDR1 SNHLY, CDR2 FYNNEI. This CDR3 comprises 13 residues. The CDR3 loop is CASSPFPGDGYTF. Here the CDR3 DNA reads TGTGCCAGCAGTCCATTCCCGGGGGATGGCTACACCTTC.

This clone has more than one count but fewer than ten. At one end the junction does not follow the germline gene, possibly because of a read error. The chain links TRBV6-1 to TRBJ2-7, with 11 bases identical to TRBD1. This CDR3 has 14 amino acids. CDR1 is MNHNS, CDR2 SASEGT, per germline. CDR3 sequence: CASSSGTGGYEKYF. CDR3 DNA sequence: TGTGCCAGCAGTTCCGGGACAGGGGGATACGAGAAGTACTTC.

The chain employs TRBV7-9 and TRBJ2-7; 8 nucleotides align to TRBD1. J gave up 6 bases and V 4 bases, and 5 bases lay outside the gene matches. CDR1 is SEHNR and CDR2 is FQNEAQ in the germline V gene (reference sequence). CDR3 size: 13 residues. CDR3 coding DNA: TGTGCCAGCAGCTATGGGACAGGACTCGAGCAGTACTTC. Amino acid sequence: CASSYGTGLEQYF. Full variable domain (missing parts from reference TRBV7-9 and TRBJ2-7): DTGVSQNPRHKITKRGQNVTFRCDPISEHNRLYWYRQTLGQGPEFLTYFQNEAQLEKSRLLSDRFSAERPKGSFSTLEIQRTEQGDSAMYLCASSYGTGLEQYFGPGTRLTVT.